The 3 T cell receptor beta chains given below trace back to one sample, sequenced in a study of regulatory T cells in long-lasting Graves disease (dated by TCRdb to about 2021). The library was prepared using multiplex PCR. The sequencer listed for this sample is Illumina HiSeq 4000. CDR3 regions were amplified by Arm-PCR with iRepertoire HTBI primers to construct TCR beta libraries. Through fastp at Q25 and MiXCR, TCRdb rebuilt clones from the public reads, retaining in-frame beta chains. Rows are combined by CDR3 protein, so each entry shows the most common genes and DNA. This sample is represented by 500,000 to 800,000 distinct CDR3 sequences; roughly 30% of them were singletons. 40% to 50% of the sample is in the top ten clones. In light of the paper, this sample's time point label describes: persistent/refractory GD, antithyroid drugs over 5 years with positive TRAb. For both TCR sequencing and RNA sequencing, RNA was extracted from PBMCs using TRIzol.

The specimen comprised peripheral blood mononuclear cells (PBMCs), sampled when the disease was refractory, from a patient treated with antithyroid drugs. The receptors stem from a female donor with Graves disease.

The chain carries TRBV7-3 and TRBJ2-3, with a possible D match to TRBD1 (6 bases). Germline-derived CDR1 and CDR2 are SGHTA and FQGTGA. Trimming left V 4 bases short and J 1 base short, with 12 bases between. CDR3 length equals 15 residues. The CDR3 here is CASSWVGGRTDTQYF. CDR3 nucleotide sequence: TGTGCCAGCAGCTGGGTAGGGGGTCGCACAGATACGCAGTATTTT.

V usage is TRBV7-9 and J usage is TRBJ1-4; D is unresolved. Germline V gene lookup returns CDR1 SEHNR and CDR2 FQNEAQ (reference sequence). The ends were cut back, 5 bases at V and 8 bases at J, with 12 bases in the middle. This CDR3 has 13 amino acids. The CDR3 region is CASSMGEEEKLFF. CDR3 coding DNA: TGTGCCAGCAGCATGGGAGAAGAGGAAAAACTGTTTTTT.

This clonotype occurred a few times. This chain connects TRBV5-1 to TRBJ1-1; D is uncertain. Germline loops: CDR1 SGHRS, CDR2 YFSETQ. The V gene lost 4 bases and the J gene lost 1 base, with 11 bases spanning the gap. The CDR3 sequence is 14 residues long. CDR3 amino acids: CASSPATRNTEAFF. CDR3 in DNA: TGCGCCAGCAGCCCCGCTACCAGGAACACTGAAGCTTTCTTT.